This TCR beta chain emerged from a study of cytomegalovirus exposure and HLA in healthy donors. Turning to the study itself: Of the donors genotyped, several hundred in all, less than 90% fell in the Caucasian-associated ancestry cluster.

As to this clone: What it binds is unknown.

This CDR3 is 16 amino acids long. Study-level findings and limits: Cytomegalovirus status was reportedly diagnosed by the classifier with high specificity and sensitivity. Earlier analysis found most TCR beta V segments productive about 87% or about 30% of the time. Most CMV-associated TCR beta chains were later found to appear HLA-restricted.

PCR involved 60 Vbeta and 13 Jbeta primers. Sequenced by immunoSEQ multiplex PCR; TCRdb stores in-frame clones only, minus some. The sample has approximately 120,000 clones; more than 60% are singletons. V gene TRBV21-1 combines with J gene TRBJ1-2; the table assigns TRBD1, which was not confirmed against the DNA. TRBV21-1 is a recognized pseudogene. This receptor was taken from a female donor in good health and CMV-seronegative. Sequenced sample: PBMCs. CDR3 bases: TGTGCCAGCAGCAAAGTTCACAGGGTATTAAACTATGGCTACACCTTC. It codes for CASSKVHRVLNYGYTF.